This entry is about one T cell receptor (beta chain). Antigen specificity is unknown. This entry comes from a study of CD8+CD57+ T cells in acquired aplastic anemia. Whole-study context: Sorted CD4+ and CD8+ cells gave a mean 3.2 ug DNA, range about 0.19 to 27.4 ug. Study-level results: With respect to CD8+ Simpson's diversity, patients and controls did not differ significantly.

Both TCR beta VDJ combination and CDR3 sequence profiling were carried out. Genomic DNA was the template for this profiling. Each CDR3 protein gets one entry after TCRdb re-called the reads with MiXCR. Counted here are about 180,000 distinct CDR3 sequences, roughly three fifths occurring once; the ten biggest clones make up approximately 42%. V lost 4 bases and J lost 7, with 19 bases in between. This CDR3 region has 15 residues. Germline CDR1 and CDR2: SGHTA and FQGNSA. Only patients with CD8+CD57+ cell expansion on flow cytometry were chosen for sequencing. No patient had been given any therapy when blood was sampled.

The genes are TRBV7-2 and TRBJ1-1, with a possible D match to TRBD1 (6 bases). Sequenced: sorted CD4+, CD8+, or CD8+CD57+ T cells (not recorded which) from PBMCs. This TCR was sampled from a human donor with aplastic anemia. CDR3 in DNA: TGTGCCAGCAGCTACCGGGACAATGCCTACAATGAAGCTTTCTTT. This encodes CASSYRDNAYNEAFF.